This T cell receptor beta chain derives from a study of CD8+CD57+ T cells in acquired aplastic anemia. For this clonotype: The antigen is not known.

Findings of the study overall: Overlap between patients and controls comprised some 31 CD8+ CDR3 sequences.

An expansion of CD8+CD57+ cells by flow cytometry had been shown in patients chosen for sequencing. Each patient had severe acquired aplastic anemia. Genomic DNA acted as the template from which TCR beta VDJ combination and CDR3 sequence profiling were carried out. TCRdb re-derived calls from the reads in MiXCR, one entry per CDR3 protein. The table has about 150,000 distinct CDR3 sequences, approximately 52% seen once. Sequencing was done on a sample of sorted CD4+, CD8+, or CD8+CD57+ T cells (not recorded which) from PBMCs. This sequence was found in a human donor with aplastic anemia.

The CDR3 protein is CATSRDMGTAYEQYF. The DNA for the CDR3 is TGTGCCACCAGCAGAGATATGGGGACGGCCTACGAGCAGTACTTC. The chain recombines TRBV15 with TRBJ2-7; D tentatively fits TRBD1 or TRBD2 (5 bases each). The CDR3 extends over 15 amino acids. V was cut by 0 bases and J by 2 bases, with 11 bases left in between. Germline CDR1 LNHNV, CDR2 YYDKDF (reference sequence).